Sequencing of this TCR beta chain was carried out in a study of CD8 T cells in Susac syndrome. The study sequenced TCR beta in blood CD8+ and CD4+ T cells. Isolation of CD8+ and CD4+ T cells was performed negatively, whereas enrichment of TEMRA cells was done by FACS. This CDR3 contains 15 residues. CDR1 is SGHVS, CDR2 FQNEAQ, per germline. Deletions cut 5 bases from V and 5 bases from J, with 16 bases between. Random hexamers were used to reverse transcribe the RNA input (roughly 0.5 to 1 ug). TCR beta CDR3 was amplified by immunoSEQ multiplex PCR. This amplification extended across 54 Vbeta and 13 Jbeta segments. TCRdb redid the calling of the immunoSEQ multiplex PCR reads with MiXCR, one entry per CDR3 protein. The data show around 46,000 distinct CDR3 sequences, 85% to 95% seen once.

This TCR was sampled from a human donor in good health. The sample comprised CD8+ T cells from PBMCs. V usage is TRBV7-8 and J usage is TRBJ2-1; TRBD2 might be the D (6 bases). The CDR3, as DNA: TGTGCCAGCAGCACCTACCTAGCGACGAACAATGAGCAGTTCTTC. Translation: CASSTYLATNNEQFF.